This T cell receptor beta chain appears in the sequencing data of a study of beta chain features in type 1 diabetes. Every isolated RNA sample was fully reverse transcribed, so sequencing captured expressed TCRB transcripts. Clones were sequenced by immunoSEQ multiplex PCR, and TCRdb holds only the in-frame ones, with some missing. The table shows more than 100,000 clones, with around 17% occurring only once. Via the markers CD45RO/CCR7/CD25/CD127/CD95/CD27, stem cell-like memory, regulatory, central memory and naive CD4+ cells were sorted. The CDR3 has 13 residues. Trimming stripped 0 bases from V and 10 bases from J, with 9 bases between. The germline V gene has CDR1 MGHRA and CDR2 YSYEKL. Study results and limitations: Shortening that was moderate but significant affected the TCRB CDR3s of Type 1 diabetes patients in all four CD4+ subsets. Healthy donors had naive, central memory and Treg TCRB repertoires that appeared less similar than those seen among patients.

In its sample, this clone was seen a few times. Its antigen is currently unknown. The chain combines TRBV4-1 with TRBJ1-4; possible D gene TRBD1, 5 bases. The sequence was collected from a man aged 25-45 years with type 1 diabetes. The material sequenced was central memory CD4+ T cells from blood. Here the CDR3 reads CASSQDPGLKLFF. Written as DNA, the CDR3 is TGCGCCAGCAGCCAAGATCCAGGGCTAAAACTGTTTTTT.